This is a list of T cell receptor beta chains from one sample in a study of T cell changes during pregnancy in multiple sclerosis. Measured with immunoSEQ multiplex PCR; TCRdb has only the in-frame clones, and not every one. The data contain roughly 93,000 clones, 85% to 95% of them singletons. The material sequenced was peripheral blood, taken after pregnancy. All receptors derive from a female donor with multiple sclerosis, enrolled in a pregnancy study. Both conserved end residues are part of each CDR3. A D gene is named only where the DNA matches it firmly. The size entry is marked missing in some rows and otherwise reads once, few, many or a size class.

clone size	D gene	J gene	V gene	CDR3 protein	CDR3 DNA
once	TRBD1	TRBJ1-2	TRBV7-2	CASSSSDRDYGYTF	TGTGCCAGCAGCTCCTCCGACAGGGACTATGGCTACACCTTC
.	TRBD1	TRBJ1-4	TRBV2	CASSGQQGALEKLFF	TGTGCCAGCAGTGGACAACAGGGGGCGCTTGAAAAACTGTTTTTT
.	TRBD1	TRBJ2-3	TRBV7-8	CASSGGQGFGDTQYF	TGTGCCAGCAGCGGGGGACAGGGGTTTGGGGATACGCAGTATTTT
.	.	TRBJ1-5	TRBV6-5	CASSPLTGNQPQHF	TGTGCCAGCAGTCCCTTGACCGGGAATCAGCCCCAGCATTTT
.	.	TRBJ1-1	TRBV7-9	CASSFKGRSGMNTEAFF	TGTGCCAGCAGCTTCAAGGGGAGGAGTGGAATGAACACTGAAGCTTTCTTT
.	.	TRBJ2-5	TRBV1	CTSSQDLGLADEETQYF	TGCACCAGCAGCCAAGACCTGGGACTAGCTGACGAAGAGACCCAGTACTTC
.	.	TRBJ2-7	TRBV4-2	CASSQDTGAYEQYF	TGTGCCAGCAGCCAAGATACGGGGGCCTACGAGCAGTACTTC
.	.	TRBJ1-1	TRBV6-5	CASSYKGMTEAFF	TGTGCCAGCAGTTACAAGGGGATGACTGAAGCTTTCTTT
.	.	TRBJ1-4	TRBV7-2	CASSSGTTTNEKLFF	TGTGCCAGCAGCTCGGGGACAACAACTAATGAAAAACTGTTTTTT
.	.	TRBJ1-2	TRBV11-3	CASNSPDSYGYTF	TGTGCCAGCAACTCCCCGGACAGCTATGGCTACACCTTC
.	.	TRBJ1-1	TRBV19	CASGHLGWTEAFF	TGTGCCAGTGGACACCTTGGATGGACTGAAGCTTTCTTT
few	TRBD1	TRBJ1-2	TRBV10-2	CASRQDRGHGYTF	TGCGCCAGCAGACAGGACAGGGGGCATGGCTACACCTTC
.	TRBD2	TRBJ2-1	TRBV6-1	CANSVSGRATEQFF	TGTGCCAACTCCGTCAGCGGGAGGGCAACTGAGCAGTTCTTC
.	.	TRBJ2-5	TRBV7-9	CASSNSLRTQYF	TGTGCCAGCAGCAATTCTCTACGGACCCAGTACTTC
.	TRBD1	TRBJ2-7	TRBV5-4	CASSPRDRSSYEQYF	TGTGCCAGCAGCCCCAGGGACAGGAGCTCCTACGAGCAGTACTTC
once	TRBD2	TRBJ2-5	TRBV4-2	CASSRSGTSGRVETQYF	TGTGCCAGCAGCCGATCCGGGACTAGCGGGAGAGTAGAGACCCAGTACTTC
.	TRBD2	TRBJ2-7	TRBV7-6	CASSLGSLAGSYEQYF	TGTGCCAGCAGCTTAGGGTCCCTAGCGGGGTCCTACGAGCAGTACTTC
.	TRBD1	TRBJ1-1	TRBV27	CASSFLPGQGNTEAFF	TGTGCCAGCAGTTTCCTTCCGGGACAGGGCAACACTGAAGCTTTCTTT
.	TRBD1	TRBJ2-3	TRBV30	CAWRIQGTDTQYF	TGTGCCTGGAGGATACAGGGGACAGATACGCAGTATTTT
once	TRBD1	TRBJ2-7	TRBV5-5	CASSLDRGLYEQYF	TGTGCCAGCAGCTTAGACAGGGGGCTATACGAGCAGTACTTC
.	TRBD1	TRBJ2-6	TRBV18	CASSTTGQGSSSGANVLTF	TGTGCCAGCTCAACCACGGGACAGGGATCCTCCTCTGGGGCCAACGTCCTGACTTTC
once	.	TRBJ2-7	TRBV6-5	CASSYSAGTSGEQYF	TGTGCCAGCAGTTACTCGGCCGGGACTTCGGGCGAGCAGTACTTC
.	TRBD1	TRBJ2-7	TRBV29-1	CSVRTGSYEQYF	TGCAGCGTCCGGACAGGCTCCTACGAGCAGTACTTC
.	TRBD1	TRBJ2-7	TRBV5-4	CASSPGQGPTYEQYF	TGTGCCAGCAGCCCGGGACAGGGGCCTACCTACGAGCAGTACTTC
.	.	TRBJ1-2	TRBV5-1	CASSLGTQVNYGYTF	TGCGCCAGCAGCTTGGGGACTCAGGTTAACTATGGCTACACCTTC
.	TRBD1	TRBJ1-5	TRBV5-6	CASRKTGISNQPQHF	TGTGCCAGCAGGAAGACAGGGATTAGCAATCAGCCCCAGCATTTT
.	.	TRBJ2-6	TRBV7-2	CASSSRGGGLGSGANVLTF	TGTGCCAGCAGCTCGCGCGGCGGGGGCCTCGGCTCTGGGGCCAACGTCCTGACTTTC
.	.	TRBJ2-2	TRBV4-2	CASSQELPANTGELFF	TGTGCCAGCAGCCAAGAATTGCCAGCGAACACCGGGGAGCTGTTTTTT
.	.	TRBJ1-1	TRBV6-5	CASTRGDTEAFF	TGTGCCAGCACCAGGGGAGACACTGAAGCTTTCTTT
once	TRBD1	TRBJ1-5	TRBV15	CATSRERTGGYQPQHF	TGTGCCACCAGCAGAGAGAGGACAGGGGGCTATCAGCCCCAGCATTTT
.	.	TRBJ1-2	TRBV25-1	CASSEQDYGYTF	TGTGCCAGCAGTGAACAGGACTATGGCTACACCTTC
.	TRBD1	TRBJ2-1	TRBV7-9	CASSLRSGTGGNEQFF	TGTGCCAGCAGCTTAAGGAGTGGGACAGGGGGAAATGAGCAGTTCTTC
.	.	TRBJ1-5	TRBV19	CASSVQGVNQPQHF	TGTGCCAGTTCCGTTCAGGGTGTCAATCAGCCCCAGCATTTT
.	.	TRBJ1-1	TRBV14	CASRITGQNTEAFF	TGTGCCAGCAGGATAACAGGGCAGAACACTGAAGCTTTCTTT
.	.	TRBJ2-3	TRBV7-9	CASSFFPGYGTDTQYF	TGTGCCAGCAGCTTTTTCCCGGGGTATGGCACAGATACGCAGTATTTT
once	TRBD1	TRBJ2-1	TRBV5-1	CASSPGTGGQEQFF	TGCGCCAGCAGCCCTGGGACAGGGGGACAAGAGCAGTTCTTC
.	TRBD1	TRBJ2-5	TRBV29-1	CSTSGTGGFETQYF	TGCAGCACATCGGGGACAGGGGGCTTTGAGACCCAGTACTTC
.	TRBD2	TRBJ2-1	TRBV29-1	CSLGGRTSWNEQFF	TGCAGCCTTGGTGGTCGGACTAGCTGGAATGAGCAGTTCTTC
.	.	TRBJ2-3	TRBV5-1	CASSSTTPSTDTQYF	TGCGCCAGCAGCTCTACTACCCCTAGCACAGATACGCAGTATTTT
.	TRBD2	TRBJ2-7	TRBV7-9	CASSLEGLAGGNSYEQYF	TGTGCCAGCAGCTTAGAAGGACTAGCGGGGGGCAACTCCTACGAGCAGTACTTC
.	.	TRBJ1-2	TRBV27	CASRPTGLGYTF	TGTGCCAGCAGACCGACAGGTCTCGGCTACACCTTC
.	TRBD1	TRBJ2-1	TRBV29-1	CSVDSGQGAKGYNEQFF	TGCAGCGTTGATAGTGGACAGGGGGCTAAAGGCTACAATGAGCAGTTCTTC
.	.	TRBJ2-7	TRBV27	CASKKSRVVSYEQYF	TGTGCCAGCAAAAAAAGCAGGGTAGTAAGCTACGAGCAGTACTTC
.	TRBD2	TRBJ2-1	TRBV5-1	CASSPVGGSENEQFF	TGCGCCAGCAGCCCGGTAGGCGGGAGCGAAAATGAGCAGTTCTTC
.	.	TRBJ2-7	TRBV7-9	CASSSGGTSYEQYF	TGTGCCAGCAGCTCGGGGGGCACTAGTTACGAGCAGTACTTC
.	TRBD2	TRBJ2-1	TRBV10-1	CASSAYTGLAGDNEQFF	TGCGCCAGCAGTGCTTACACCGGACTAGCGGGGGACAATGAGCAGTTCTTC
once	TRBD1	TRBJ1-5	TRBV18	CASSHGTASNQPQHF	TGTGCCAGCTCACATGGGACAGCTAGCAATCAGCCCCAGCATTTT
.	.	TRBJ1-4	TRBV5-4	CASSLQAANEKLFF	TGTGCCAGCAGCTTACAGGCAGCTAATGAAAAACTGTTTTTT
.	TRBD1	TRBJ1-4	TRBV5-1	CASSFRGTGLSTNEKLFF	TGCGCCAGCAGCTTTCGGGGGACAGGGCTCTCAACTAATGAAAAACTGTTTTTT
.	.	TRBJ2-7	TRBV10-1	CASSDPPNVQYF	TGCGCCAGCAGTGATCCTCCTAACGTGCAGTACTTC